A selection of T cell receptor beta chains follows, all from one sample in a study of metastatic and nonmetastatic thyroid tumors. TCRdb reanalyzed the PCR reads via MiXCR. There are just over 7,500 clones in the sample; 20% to 30% occur only once, and about 19% lies in the top ten. What was sequenced was adjacent normal tissue. The receptors were sampled from a female donor with papillary thyroid cancer or a benign thyroid nodule (not recorded which). Some clones in this sample may be carry-over from other donors' samples. Each CDR3 is given with its conserved first and last residue. The D gene is left open where the match is weak. Rows may omit the clone size; those that give it use once, few, many or a size class.

CDR3 protein: CAAERGMNTEAFF
CDR3 DNA: TGTGCCGCCGAACGGGGGATGAACACTGAAGCTTTCTTT
V gene: TRBV10-3
J gene: TRBJ1-1
clone size: medium-sized
CDR3 length: 13
D gene: -

CDR3 protein: CASSEEGGANYEQYF
CDR3 DNA: TGTGCCAGCAGTGAAGAGGGAGGCGCAAACTACGAGCAGTACTTC
V gene: TRBV6-1
J gene: TRBJ2-7
clone size: -
CDR3 length: 15
D gene: -

CDR3 protein: CASSSGQSSYNEQFF
CDR3 DNA: TGTGCCAGCAGCTCAGGACAGAGCTCCTACAATGAGCAGTTCTTC
V gene: TRBV9
J gene: TRBJ2-1
clone size: -
CDR3 length: 15
D gene: -

CDR3 protein: CASGRVLNEQFF
CDR3 DNA: TGTGCCAGCGGGAGGGTCTTGAATGAGCAGTTCTTC
V gene: TRBV6-1
J gene: TRBJ2-1
clone size: -
CDR3 length: 12
D gene: TRBD2

CDR3 protein: CASSVGPGTGGNIYEQYF
CDR3 DNA: TGTGCCAGCAGCGTAGGCCCCGGGACAGGGGGTAATATCTACGAGCAGTACTTC
V gene: TRBV9
J gene: TRBJ2-7
clone size: many
CDR3 length: 18
D gene: TRBD1

CDR3 protein: CASSENRADIAFF
CDR3 DNA: TGTGCCAGCAGTGAGAACAGGGCTGATATTGCTTTCTTT
V gene: TRBV2
J gene: TRBJ1-1
clone size: -
CDR3 length: 13
D gene: -

CDR3 protein: CVSSSRGYEQYF
CDR3 DNA: TGTGTCAGCAGCTCTAGGGGTTACGAGCAGTACTTC
V gene: TRBV7-9
J gene: TRBJ2-7
clone size: -
CDR3 length: 12
D gene: -

CDR3 protein: CASSVVPGTGGNIYEQYF
CDR3 DNA: TGTGCCAGCAGCGTAGTCCCCGGTACAGGGGGTAATATCTACGAGCAGTACTTC
V gene: TRBV9
J gene: TRBJ2-7
clone size: once
CDR3 length: 18
D gene: TRBD1

CDR3 protein: CASRRDDTDTQYF
CDR3 DNA: TGTGCCAGTCGCCGGGACGACACAGATACGCAGTATTTT
V gene: TRBV19
J gene: TRBJ2-3
clone size: few
CDR3 length: 13
D gene: -

CDR3 protein: CASSPGRLGRGDTQYF
CDR3 DNA: TGTGCCAGCAGCCCGGGACGGTTGGGCAGGGGTGATACGCAGTATTTT
V gene: TRBV7-2
J gene: TRBJ2-3
clone size: many
CDR3 length: 16
D gene: -

CDR3 protein: CSAETSGSTDTQYF
CDR3 DNA: TGCAGTGCTGAAACTAGCGGGAGCACAGATACGCAGTATTTT
V gene: TRBV20-1
J gene: TRBJ2-3
clone size: medium-sized
CDR3 length: 14
D gene: TRBD2

CDR3 protein: CSARSTPNDEKLFF
CDR3 DNA: TGCAGTGCTAGATCCACACCTAACGATGAAAAACTGTTTTTT
V gene: TRBV20-1
J gene: TRBJ1-4
clone size: -
CDR3 length: 14
D gene: -

CDR3 protein: CASSEGQGYDQHF
CDR3 DNA: TGTGCCAGCAGCGAGGGACAGGGCTACGACCAGCACTTC
V gene: TRBV5-6
J gene: TRBJ2-7
clone size: -
CDR3 length: 13
D gene: TRBD1

CDR3 protein: CASSFGGARDGYTF
CDR3 DNA: TGTGCCAGCAGTTTCGGGGGGGCGCGAGATGGCTACACCTTC
V gene: TRBV28
J gene: TRBJ1-2
clone size: large
CDR3 length: 14
D gene: -

CDR3 protein: CASSLGGSTEAFF
CDR3 DNA: TGCGCCAGCAGCTTAGGTGGGAGCACTGAAGCTTTCTTT
V gene: TRBV7-6
J gene: TRBJ1-1
clone size: -
CDR3 length: 13
D gene: -

CDR3 protein: CASNSGTGGYYEQYF
CDR3 DNA: TGCGCCAGCAATTCCGGGACAGGGGGCTACTACGAGCAGTACTTC
V gene: TRBV5-1
J gene: TRBJ2-7
clone size: -
CDR3 length: 15
D gene: TRBD1

CDR3 protein: CGWCLYTGAEAFF
CDR3 DNA: TGTGGGTGGTGTTTATACACAGGGGCAGAAGCTTTCTTT
V gene: TRBV28
J gene: TRBJ1-1
clone size: -
CDR3 length: 13
D gene: TRBD1

CDR3 protein: CASSAGGSGGSSPLHF
CDR3 DNA: TGCGCCAGCAGTGCAGGCGGGTCTGGGGGTAGTTCACCCCTCCACTTT
V gene: TRBV10-1
J gene: TRBJ1-6
clone size: -
CDR3 length: 16
D gene: -

CDR3 protein: CASSSPGTGVYGYTF
CDR3 DNA: TGTGCCAGCAGTTCACCAGGGACAGGGGTCTATGGCTACACCTTC
V gene: TRBV27
J gene: TRBJ1-2
clone size: -
CDR3 length: 15
D gene: TRBD1

CDR3 protein: CATSREAAGTDTQYF
CDR3 DNA: TGTGCCACCAGCAGAGAGGCGGCAGGGACAGATACGCAGTATTTT
V gene: TRBV15
J gene: TRBJ2-3
clone size: medium-sized
CDR3 length: 15
D gene: -

CDR3 protein: CASSDGRYEQYF
CDR3 DNA: TGTGCCAGCAGTGATGGAAGGTACGAGCAGTACTTC
V gene: TRBV6-1
J gene: TRBJ2-7
clone size: -
CDR3 length: 12
D gene: -

CDR3 protein: CASRDRGRQETQYF
CDR3 DNA: TGTGCCAGCCGGGACAGGGGGCGCCAAGAGACCCAGTACTTC
V gene: TRBV2
J gene: TRBJ2-5
clone size: medium-sized
CDR3 length: 14
D gene: TRBD1

CDR3 protein: CASSPAGTGNQPQHF
CDR3 DNA: TGTGCCAGCAGCCCCGCGGGGACGGGCAATCAGCCCCAGCATTTT
V gene: TRBV6-2/TRBV6-3
J gene: TRBJ1-5
clone size: few
CDR3 length: 15
D gene: -

CDR3 protein: CASSRGTYNEQFF
CDR3 DNA: TGCGCCAGCAGCCGGGGGACCTACAATGAGCAGTTCTTC
V gene: TRBV10-1
J gene: TRBJ2-1
clone size: few
CDR3 length: 13
D gene: -

CDR3 protein: CSARHGTTDSGELFF
CDR3 DNA: TGCAGTGCTAGGCACGGGACCACGGACTCCGGGGAGCTGTTTTTT
V gene: TRBV20-1
J gene: TRBJ2-2
clone size: -
CDR3 length: 15
D gene: -

CDR3 protein: CASSFEANYGYTF
CDR3 DNA: TGTGCCAGCAGCTTCGAGGCTAACTATGGCTACACCTTC
V gene: TRBV5-6
J gene: TRBJ1-2
clone size: many
CDR3 length: 13
D gene: -

CDR3 protein: CASSQDLQGGEQYF
CDR3 DNA: TGTGCCAGCAGCCAAGATTTACAGGGAGGCGAGCAGTACTTC
V gene: TRBV3-1
J gene: TRBJ2-7
clone size: -
CDR3 length: 14
D gene: -

CDR3 protein: CASRTGYHEQYF
CDR3 DNA: TGTGCCAGCAGGACAGGCTACCACGAGCAGTACTTC
V gene: TRBV27
J gene: TRBJ2-7
clone size: few
CDR3 length: 12
D gene: -

CDR3 protein: CSAPLAGGTYEQYF
CDR3 DNA: TGCAGTGCTCCACTAGCGGGGGGAACCTACGAGCAGTACTTC
V gene: TRBV20-1
J gene: TRBJ2-7
clone size: -
CDR3 length: 14
D gene: TRBD2

CDR3 protein: CASSTLGRPQPQHF
CDR3 DNA: TGTGCCAGCAGTACTCTCGGACGGCCGCAGCCCCAGCATTTT
V gene: TRBV6-1
J gene: TRBJ1-5
clone size: large
CDR3 length: 14
D gene: -

CDR3 protein: CASSQGQGRHEQYF
CDR3 DNA: TGTGCCAGCAGCCAGGGACAGGGCCGCCACGAGCAGTACTTC
V gene: TRBV3-1
J gene: TRBJ2-7
clone size: -
CDR3 length: 14
D gene: TRBD1

CDR3 protein: CASSRTREQAYEQYF
CDR3 DNA: TGCGCCAGCAGCAGGACTAGGGAACAAGCCTACGAGCAGTACTTC
V gene: TRBV5-1
J gene: TRBJ2-7
clone size: medium-sized
CDR3 length: 15
D gene: TRBD2

CDR3 protein: CAISFGGTGGEKLFF
CDR3 DNA: TGTGCCATCAGCTTCGGGGGAACAGGGGGTGAAAAACTGTTTTTT
V gene: TRBV5-8
J gene: TRBJ1-4
clone size: -
CDR3 length: 15
D gene: TRBD1

CDR3 protein: CASSPLEPNQPQHF
CDR3 DNA: TGTGCCAGCAGCCCTCTTGAACCGAATCAGCCCCAGCATTTT
V gene: TRBV6-1
J gene: TRBJ1-5
clone size: medium-sized
CDR3 length: 14
D gene: -

CDR3 protein: CSVYITGELFF
CDR3 DNA: TGCAGCGTTTATATCACCGGGGAGCTGTTTTTT
V gene: TRBV29-1
J gene: TRBJ2-2
clone size: many
CDR3 length: 11
D gene: -

CDR3 protein: CASSLSREQGLHSPGAYQPQHF
CDR3 DNA: TGTGCCAGCAGCCTCTCTCGGGAACAGGGCCTGCACAGTCCCGGAGCCTATCAGCCCCAGCATTTT
V gene: TRBV2
J gene: TRBJ1-5
clone size: -
CDR3 length: 22
D gene: -

CDR3 protein: CASSLLRQETQYF
CDR3 DNA: TGTGCCAGCAGCTTATTGCGGCAAGAGACCCAGTACTTC
V gene: TRBV5-5
J gene: TRBJ2-5
clone size: -
CDR3 length: 13
D gene: -

CDR3 protein: CASSGGPSTGANVLTF
CDR3 DNA: TGTGCCAGTAGTGGGGGACCTAGCACTGGGGCCAACGTCCTTACTTTC
V gene: TRBV19
J gene: TRBJ2-6
clone size: -
CDR3 length: 16
D gene: -

CDR3 protein: CASSSPSIPLHF
CDR3 DNA: TGTGCCAGCAGTTCCCCTTCTATACCCCTCCACTTT
V gene: TRBV12-3/TRBV12-4
J gene: TRBJ1-6
clone size: -
CDR3 length: 12
D gene: -

CDR3 protein: CASGPSYEQYF
CDR3 DNA: TGTGCCAGCGGCCCTTCCTACGAGCAGTACTTC
V gene: TRBV2
J gene: TRBJ2-7
clone size: -
CDR3 length: 11
D gene: -

CDR3 protein: CASSYRGTGPLGYTF
CDR3 DNA: TGTGCCAGCAGCTATAGGGGGACAGGGCCTCTTGGCTACACCTTC
V gene: TRBV27
J gene: TRBJ1-2
clone size: large
CDR3 length: 15
D gene: TRBD1

CDR3 protein: CSARDARTSYNEQFF
CDR3 DNA: TGCAGTGCTAGAGATGCCCGCACTTCCTACAATGAGCAGTTCTTC
V gene: TRBV20-1
J gene: TRBJ2-1
clone size: -
CDR3 length: 15
D gene: -

CDR3 protein: CSAGRLRTSGLAKNIQYF
CDR3 DNA: TGCAGTGCTGGAAGACTCCGGACTAGCGGATTAGCCAAAAACATTCAGTACTTC
V gene: TRBV20-1
J gene: TRBJ2-4
clone size: -
CDR3 length: 18
D gene: TRBD2